Listed below are T cell receptor beta chains from one sample, sequenced in a study of cytomegalovirus exposure and HLA in healthy donors. Sequencing was performed with immunoSEQ multiplex PCR; in TCRdb, only in-frame clones are kept and a portion is missing. The data hold around 110,000 clones, with around 74% observed a single time. The sequencing input was PBMCs. The receptors derive from a woman between 18 and 29 years old in good health and CMV-seronegative. Each CDR3 is given with its conserved first and last residue. Each record gives: CDR3 protein, V gene, J gene.

cdr3_aa: CASSPGQDNQPQHF
v_call: TRBV5-1
j_call: TRBJ1-5

cdr3_aa: CSVQGHTDTQYF
v_call: TRBV29-1
j_call: TRBJ2-3

cdr3_aa: CASSKQGRSGQPQHF
v_call: TRBV9
j_call: TRBJ1-5

cdr3_aa: CASSLVSGTVGGYTF
v_call: TRBV28
j_call: TRBJ1-2

cdr3_aa: CASNSQRGLFF
v_call: TRBV10-1
j_call: TRBJ2-2

cdr3_aa: CASSLAVGTGGSGELFF
v_call: TRBV4-2
j_call: TRBJ2-2

cdr3_aa: CASSSAERTDTQYF
v_call: TRBV5-1
j_call: TRBJ2-3

cdr3_aa: CSVRAGTYEQYF
v_call: TRBV29-1
j_call: NA

cdr3_aa: CASSFTGGDTEAFF
v_call: TRBV7-9
j_call: TRBJ1-1

cdr3_aa: CASSAKGLMGTEAFF
v_call: TRBV6-6
j_call: TRBJ1-1

cdr3_aa: CASSKGQEYTEAFF
v_call: TRBV18
j_call: TRBJ1-1

cdr3_aa: CASSVRPGQAYGYTF
v_call: TRBV9
j_call: TRBJ1-2

cdr3_aa: CSAGHIEKLFF
v_call: TRBV29-1
j_call: TRBJ1-4

cdr3_aa: CAISESASGGVEQYF
v_call: TRBV10-3
j_call: TRBJ2-7

cdr3_aa: CASSTGLASTDTQYF
v_call: TRBV7-9
j_call: TRBJ2-3

cdr3_aa: CASSNTGILNTGELFF
v_call: TRBV28
j_call: TRBJ2-2

cdr3_aa: CATRLAGDSEQYF
v_call: TRBV10-3
j_call: TRBJ2-7

cdr3_aa: CASSLGLGGATYNEQFF
v_call: TRBV5-6
j_call: TRBJ2-1

cdr3_aa: CASSEWDRSSYEQYF
v_call: TRBV28
j_call: TRBJ2-7

cdr3_aa: CASSLERGSNQPQHF
v_call: TRBV7-9
j_call: TRBJ1-5

cdr3_aa: CASSKIQGSSGELFF
v_call: TRBV6-1
j_call: TRBJ2-2

cdr3_aa: CASSLNFMDRGFTDTQYF
v_call: TRBV5-1
j_call: TRBJ2-3

cdr3_aa: CASSLGQNTEAFF
v_call: TRBV7-2
j_call: TRBJ1-1

cdr3_aa: CASRTAGGKYNEQFF
v_call: TRBV28
j_call: TRBJ2-1

cdr3_aa: CASSYTRTEFYGYTF
v_call: TRBV6-6
j_call: TRBJ1-2

cdr3_aa: CASSIGRGSSYEQYF
v_call: TRBV19
j_call: TRBJ2-7

cdr3_aa: CASSPRVSDRDDQPQHF
v_call: TRBV9
j_call: TRBJ1-5

cdr3_aa: CASSHHPGQLSNQPQHF
v_call: TRBV4-1
j_call: TRBJ1-5

cdr3_aa: CASSPRQEKFF
v_call: TRBV2
j_call: TRBJ2-1

cdr3_aa: CASSPGQVSTDTQYF
v_call: TRBV19
j_call: TRBJ2-3

cdr3_aa: CASSRNSGGTEAFF
v_call: TRBV7-9
j_call: TRBJ1-1

cdr3_aa: CASSLGQGALANEKLFF
v_call: TRBV5-1
j_call: TRBJ1-4

cdr3_aa: CASSYGAGDEREETQYF
v_call: TRBV5-1
j_call: TRBJ2-5

cdr3_aa: CASSLGLAGGIDTQYF
v_call: TRBV7-6
j_call: TRBJ2-3

cdr3_aa: CASSGNRVRDGYTF
v_call: TRBV6-1
j_call: TRBJ1-2

cdr3_aa: CASSESRGEQFF
v_call: TRBV9
j_call: TRBJ2-1

cdr3_aa: CATSREGARNTEAFF
v_call: TRBV15
j_call: TRBJ1-1

cdr3_aa: CASSLVTGGSTGELFF
v_call: TRBV5-6
j_call: TRBJ2-2

cdr3_aa: CASSRTDSSYEQYF
v_call: TRBV7-8
j_call: TRBJ2-7

cdr3_aa: CASSQPPSGVSNQPQHF
v_call: TRBV4-1
j_call: TRBJ1-5

cdr3_aa: CASSAKTDTQYF
v_call: TRBV7-2
j_call: TRBJ2-3

cdr3_aa: CASTLAQGNQPQHF
v_call: TRBV6-1
j_call: TRBJ1-5

cdr3_aa: CASSGRDSSEQYF
v_call: TRBV6-1
j_call: TRBJ2-7

cdr3_aa: CASSLVTPRTGGEKLFF
v_call: TRBV7-6
j_call: TRBJ1-4

cdr3_aa: CASTPVDSNSGNTIYF
v_call: TRBV6-6
j_call: TRBJ1-3

cdr3_aa: CASSGRTGTYGYTF
v_call: TRBV6-1
j_call: TRBJ1-2

cdr3_aa: CASSELSGGLTDTQYF
v_call: TRBV25-1
j_call: TRBJ2-3

cdr3_aa: CASSQGVSYNEQFF
v_call: TRBV11-3
j_call: TRBJ2-1

cdr3_aa: CATTSLQVNTEAFF
v_call: TRBV2
j_call: TRBJ1-1

cdr3_aa: CASSTRQGDSSYNSPLHF
v_call: TRBV5-1
j_call: TRBJ1-6

cdr3_aa: CASSLDAGTGGSPLHF
v_call: TRBV28
j_call: TRBJ1-6

cdr3_aa: CASSSGGTSTDTQYF
v_call: TRBV27
j_call: TRBJ2-3

cdr3_aa: CAWSPRLQETQYF
v_call: TRBV30
j_call: TRBJ2-5

cdr3_aa: CASSQETGRVDSPLHF
v_call: TRBV4-2
j_call: TRBJ1-6

cdr3_aa: CASSNQGQGSGYTF
v_call: TRBV5-1
j_call: TRBJ1-2